The 25 T cell receptor beta chains below all came from one sample that was sequenced in a study of tissue T cells after allogeneic stem cell transplantation. The table came from immunoSEQ multiplex PCR; TCRdb's copy has only in-frame clones and leaves some out. The sample yields over 2,000 clones, roughly three fifths seen once. Sequenced: gut tissue. Every receptor here comes from a female BALB/c mouse in good health. The mouse strain carries the MHC haplotype H2-d.

Comments on this clone: Mouse gene names apply. The sequence runs out 1 residue before the end of the CDR3; the remainder is reconstructed from the germline J gene. The rearrangement uses TRBV3 and TRBJ2-7, with 10 bases fitting TRBD2. The germline V gene encodes CDR1 SNHLY and CDR2 FYNGKV (reference sequence). The CDR3 is 16 residues long. The V and J ends lost 1 base and 4 bases, in that order; junction bases with no gene match: 7. CDR3 bases read: TGTGCCAGCAGCTTAGAAAAAGGGACTGGGGAATATGAACAGTAC. Amino acid sequence: CASSLEKGTGEYEQY. The CDR3 as a whole reads CASSLEKGTGEYEQYF. Combining the CDR3 with reference TRBV3 and TRBJ2-7 gives the whole variable domain GPKVLQIPSHQIIDMGQMVTLNCDPVSNHLYFYWYKQILGQQMEFLVNFYNGKVMEKSKLFKDQFSVERPDGSYFTLKIQPTALEDSAVYFCASSLEKGTGEYEQYFGPGTRLTVL.

Note on this clone: Gene labels here are mouse ones. The CDR3 goes on 1 residue after the read ends, and that part is filled in from the germline J gene. The chain joins TRBV31 to TRBJ2-2; 9 bases agree with TRBD2. Germline CDR1 and CDR2: GKSSPN and SITVG. There are 15 residues in the CDR3. The junction had 3 bases not matched to a gene; V was cut back by 0 bases and J by 4 bases. The part of the CDR3 DNA that was read is TGTGCCTGGAGTCTTGGGGGGGCGGCCACCGGGCAGCTCTAC. Its translation is CAWSLGGAATGQLY. The whole CDR3 is CAWSLGGAATGQLYF.

Comments on this clone: Gene names and germline match the mouse. The CDR3 extends 1 residue past the end of the read, so its final part is completed from the germline J gene. This chain uses TRBV20 with TRBJ1-1, with D unclear. The CDR3 is 12 residues long. V lost 3 bases, J lost 0 bases, and 5 bases lay in between. The germline V gene encodes CDR1 GFQATS and CDR2 STVNSAI. This CDR3 reads CGARFANTEVFF. CDR3 DNA, as far as it was read: TGTGGTGCTAGATTTGCAAACACAGAAGTCTTC.

A remark on this clone: Each gene name is a mouse one. The read ends 1 residue before the CDR3 terminus; that terminus is restored from the germline J gene. The chain links TRBV13-3 to TRBJ2-7; 10 bases line up with TRBD2. The CDR3 extends over 14 amino acids. Germline V gene lookup returns CDR1 NNHDY and CDR2 SYVADS. With 4 bases clipped from V and 3 bases from J, the junction kept 4 bases outside the gene matches. The CDR3 reads CASSLTGGVYEQYF. CDR3 DNA (partial): TGTGCCAGCAGTCTTACTGGGGGGGTCTATGAACAGTAC.

On this clone: Gene names and germline match the mouse. The read stops 1 residue short of the end of the CDR3; the missing end is completed from the germline J gene. V and J are TRBV2 and TRBJ1-3, with D possibly TRBD1 on 5 matching bases. This CDR3 comprises 16 residues. Trimming took 1 base from V and 0 from J, leaving 10 bases between them. Per germline, CDR1 LGHNA and CDR2 YSYQKL. This CDR3 is CASSQGGGFSGNTLYF. The DNA read from the CDR3 is TGTGCCAGCAGCCAAGGGGGGGGGTTTTCTGGAAATACGCTCTAT.

This clone was observed a handful of times. Gene names are the mouse ones. The CDR3 extends 1 residue past the end of the read, so its final part is completed from the germline J gene. This chain uses TRBV20 with TRBJ2-7, with D perhaps TRBD2 (6 bases). The CDR3 is 12 amino acids. V lost 5 bases to trimming and J lost 3 bases, with 11 bases between them. Per germline, CDR1 GFQATS and CDR2 STVNSAI. The part of the CDR3 DNA that was read is TGTGGTGCTGGGGGGACTTTCTATGAACAGTAC. It is translated as CGAGGTFYEQY. The CDR3 as a whole reads CGAGGTFYEQYF.

With respect to this clone: Mouse gene names apply. The read ends 1 residue shy of where the CDR3 ends; the end is completed using the germline J gene. This sequence joins TRBV2 and TRBJ1-4, with D perhaps matching TRBD1 (6 bases). Trimming took off 4 bases at V and 3 bases at J, with 9 bases between the two ends. This CDR3 has 14 amino acids. Germline values: CDR1 LGHNA, CDR2 YSYQKL. The CDR3 loop is CASSPGQANERLFF. The part of the CDR3 DNA that was read is TGTGCCAGCAGCCCGGGACAAGCCAACGAAAGATTATTT.

On this clone itself: The gene names here belong to mouse. The read comes to an end 1 residue before the CDR3 does, leaving the germline J gene to fill in the end. This chain links TRBV29 with TRBJ1-5; a weak D match, TRBD1 (6 bases). CDR1 MSHET and CDR2 SYDVDS come from the germline V gene. The CDR3 length is 15 residues. The germline V and J ends were trimmed by 5 bases and 5 bases, with 16 bases remaining between them. The CDR3 DNA, read in part, is TGTGCTAGCAGTCCCATCCACAGGGCAGACCAGGCTCCGCTT. Protein: CASSPIHRADQAPL. In full, the CDR3 reads CASSPIHRADQAPLF.

In this sample, this clone turned up a few times. All gene names here are mouse names. The missing CDR3 end, 1 residue past where the read stops, is filled in from the germline J gene. The chain employs TRBV1 and TRBJ1-3; D might be TRBD1 (5 bases). The germline CDR1 and CDR2 sequences are NSQYPW and LRSPGD (reference sequence). V was pared by 2 bases and J by 0 bases, with 8 bases between. This CDR3 region has 15 residues. The CDR3 DNA, read in part, is TGCACCTGCAGTGCACGCAGGGATTCTGGAAATACGCTCTAT. Translation: CTCSARRDSGNTLY. Given in full, the CDR3 is CTCSARRDSGNTLYF.

The table lists this clone with a count of one. The listed genes are named as in mouse. The CDR3 end is not reached by the read, which stops 1 residue before it; the germline J gene fills it in. This chain uses TRBV13-1 with TRBJ2-4; D gene uncertain. Germline lookup yields CDR1 NSHNY and CDR2 SYGAGN. CDR3 length equals 14 residues. V shed 0 bases and J shed 1 base, with 6 bases lying between them. The covered CDR3 bases are TGTGCCAGCAGTGATGTGGGTGGTCAAAACACCTTGTAC. Translating it yields CASSDVGGQNTLY. The whole CDR3 reads CASSDVGGQNTLYF.

A note on this clone: The germline and genes are mouse ones. Read data end 1 residue before the CDR3 end; the end is taken from the germline J gene. V is TRBV5 and J is TRBJ2-5, with TRBD2 identical over 8 bases. J was trimmed by 1 base and V by 4 bases; bases with no gene match: 1. This CDR3 is 14 amino acids long. Germline assignment: CDR1 LGHNA and CDR2 YNLKQL (reference sequence). The part of the CDR3 DNA that was read is TGTGCCAGCAGCCTCTGGGGGGACCAAGACACCCAGTAC. Translated: CASSLWGDQDTQY. In full, the CDR3 is CASSLWGDQDTQYF.

This clone was seen only a few times. Mouse gene names and germline throughout. Read data end 1 residue before the CDR3 end; the end is taken from the germline J gene. The chain uses TRBV2 and TRBJ2-7; D remains unclear. Looked up from germline, CDR1 is LGHNA and CDR2 is YSYQKL. The CDR3 loop spans 11 amino acids. V was cut by 0 bases and J by 6 bases, with 3 bases left in between. CDR3: CASSQDVEQYF. The part of the CDR3 DNA that was read is TGTGCCAGCAGCCAAGATGTTGAACAGTAC.

This clone was seen a single time. Mouse gene names and germline throughout. The read ends 1 residue shy of where the CDR3 ends; the end is completed using the germline J gene. The genes are TRBV30 and TRBJ2-1; 9 nucleotides align to TRBD1. V was clipped by 5 bases and J by 2 bases; unmatched bases: 1. Germline loops: CDR1 SQVVS, CDR2 ANEGSEA. The CDR3 length is 13 residues. CDR3 DNA, as far as it was read: TGTAGTTCTCGACAGGGGGACTATGCTGAGCAGTTC. Protein: CSSRQGDYAEQF. The whole CDR3 sequence reads CSSRQGDYAEQFF.

As to this clone: Mouse names are used for the genes. The read terminates 1 residue before the CDR3 end, so the remaining end is supplied by the germline J gene. The rearrangement uses TRBV13-3 and TRBJ2-2, with TRBD1 identical over 9 bases. This CDR3 has 15 residues. The J segment lost 0 bases and the V segment lost 5 bases, leaving 2 bases of the junction unmatched. Germline CDR1 is NNHDY and CDR2 is SYVADS. CDR3 amino acids: CASRGQGANTGQLYF. Incomplete CDR3 DNA: TGTGCCAGCAGGGGACAGGGTGCAAACACCGGGCAGCTCTAC. Based on the CDR3 plus reference TRBV13-3 and TRBJ2-2, the full variable domain is EAAVTQSPRSKVAVTGGKVTLSCHQTNNHDYMYWYRQDTGHGLRLIHYSYVADSTEKGDIPDGYKASRPSQENFSLILELASLSQTAVYFCASRGQGANTGQLYFGEGSKLTVL.

A remark on this clone: Mouse gene names and germline throughout. Read coverage stops 1 residue before the CDR3 terminus; the germline J gene supplies the remainder. The chain combines TRBV1 with TRBJ2-5; TRBD1 matches at 9 bases. V lost 2 bases and J lost 6; bases outside the gene matches: 3. CDR1 NSQYPW and CDR2 LRSPGD come from the germline V gene (reference sequence). The CDR3 runs 14 residues. The sequenced CDR3 bases are TGCACCTGCAGTGCAACAGGGGGCGGCGACACCCAGTAC. Its translation is CTCSATGGGDTQY. Given in full, the CDR3 is CTCSATGGGDTQYF.

Note on this clone: The listed genes are named as in mouse. The DNA ends 1 residue before the CDR3 does, and the rest of the CDR3 is filled in from the germline J gene. The gene calls are TRBV3 and TRBJ1-4; D remains ambiguous. Germline V gene sequence: CDR1 SNHLY, CDR2 FYNGKV (reference sequence). Trimming took off 1 base at V and 2 bases at J, with 2 bases between the two ends. The CDR3 length is 13 residues. Partial CDR3 DNA: TGTGCCAGCAGCTTAGGGTCCAACGAAAGATTATTT. Its translation is CASSLGSNERLF. The full CDR3 protein is CASSLGSNERLFF. The whole variable domain, remainder taken from reference TRBV3 and TRBJ1-4, is GPKVLQIPSHQIIDMGQMVTLNCDPVSNHLYFYWYKQILGQQMEFLVNFYNGKVMEKSKLFKDQFSVERPDGSYFTLKIQPTALEDSAVYFCASSLGSNERLFFGHGTKLSVL.

The table lists this clone with a few counts. Each gene name is a mouse one. The read terminates 1 residue before the CDR3 end, so the remaining end is supplied by the germline J gene. The chain couples TRBV31 to TRBJ2-2; D unresolved. Trimming cost V 0 bases and J 1 base, with 6 bases left between them. Germline V gene sequence: CDR1 GKSSPN, CDR2 SITVG. The CDR3 covers 14 residues. Incomplete CDR3 DNA: TGTGCCTGGAGTCTAGACAAAAACACCGGGCAGCTCTAC. Translated: CAWSLDKNTGQLY. The full CDR3 reads CAWSLDKNTGQLYF. Full variable domain (rest looked up from reference TRBV31 and TRBJ2-2): AQTIHQWPVAEIKAVGSPLSLGCTIKGKSSPNLYWYWQATGGTLQQLFYSITVGQVESVVQLNLSASRPKDDQFILSTEKLLLSHSGFYLCAWSLDKNTGQLYFGEGSKLTVL.

This clone was recorded a few times. Gene names and germline match the mouse. The read halts 1 residue ahead of the CDR3 end, with the missing end drawn from the germline J gene. The rearrangement uses TRBV20 and TRBJ1-5; D not certain. V was shortened by 1 base and J by 3 bases, with 4 bases between the two germline ends. Germline values: CDR1 GFQATS, CDR2 STVNSAI. The CDR3 is 12 amino acids. CDR3 sequence reads: CGARGTNQAPLF. The part of the CDR3 DNA that was read is TGTGGTGCTAGGGGAACCAACCAGGCTCCGCTT.

A remark on this clone: The gene symbols are mouse symbols. The DNA ends 1 residue before the CDR3 does, and the rest of the CDR3 is filled in from the germline J gene. The genes are TRBV1 and TRBJ2-3; 8 bases are a match to TRBD2. V lost 0 bases, J lost 3 bases, and 5 bases stayed unmatched. CDR3 length: 16 amino acids. Germline loops: CDR1 NSQYPW, CDR2 LRSPGD (reference sequence). The CDR3 loop is CTCSAEGGQGAETLYF. The covered CDR3 bases are TGCACCTGCAGTGCAGAGGGGGGGCAGGGGGCAGAAACGCTGTAT.

With regard to this clone: The listed genes are named as in mouse. The read terminates 1 residue ahead of where the CDR3 ends, so the germline J gene completes it. The chain is built from TRBV20 and TRBJ2-4; D gene ambiguous. This CDR3 region has 12 residues. Germline V gene lookup returns CDR1 GFQATS and CDR2 STVNSAI. V was clipped by 6 bases and J by 0 bases, with 7 bases between them. CDR3 bases read: TGTGGTGCCGGCCCTAGTCAAAACACCTTGTAC. Translation gives CGAGPSQNTLY. From start to end, the CDR3 is CGAGPSQNTLYF.

Points on this clone: Mouse germline and gene names are used. The CDR3 goes on 1 residue after the read ends, and that part is filled in from the germline J gene. This chain uses TRBV5 with TRBJ1-3; no firm D call. Trimming cost V 4 bases and J 0 bases, with 7 bases left between them. The CDR3 has 14 amino acids. Germline loops: CDR1 LGHNA, CDR2 YNLKQL (reference sequence). The CDR3 reads CASSLDNSGNTLYF. The sequenced part of the CDR3 DNA is TGTGCCAGCAGCCTCGACAATTCTGGAAATACGCTCTAT.

To note about this clone: Gene names denote mouse genes. The read ends 1 residue early relative to the CDR3; the germline J gene fills the gap. The V gene is TRBV20, the J gene TRBJ2-1; TRBD1 agrees at 11 bases. Germline V gene data show CDR1 as GFQATS and CDR2 as STVNSAI. CDR3 length: 15 residues. J gave up 6 bases and V 1 base, and 5 bases lay outside the gene matches. The CDR3 loop is CGARAGTGGFAEQFF. CDR3 DNA (partial): TGTGGTGCTAGGGCCGGGACAGGGGGGTTTGCTGAGCAGTTC.

The table lists this clone with a few counts. The gene symbols are mouse symbols. The CDR3 is cut off 1 residue early in the read; its end comes from the germline J gene. The V and J genes are TRBV13-1 and TRBJ1-3, with D perhaps matching TRBD1 (6 bases). The CDR3 runs 16 residues. Looked up from germline, CDR1 is NSHNY and CDR2 is SYGAGN. V was trimmed by 5 bases and J by 0 bases, leaving 15 bases between them. CDR3 DNA, as far as it was read: TGTGCCAGCAGCCCGCAGGGGAGGGATTCTGGAAATACGCTCTAT. Protein product: CASSPQGRDSGNTLY. In full, the CDR3 reads CASSPQGRDSGNTLYF.

Points on this clone: Here the gene names and germline are mouse. The read terminates 1 residue before the CDR3 end, so the remaining end is supplied by the germline J gene. The chain has TRBV13-2 and TRBJ2-7, with D unresolved. The germline CDR1 and CDR2 sequences are NNHNN and SYGAGS (reference sequence). V was trimmed by 3 bases and J by 4 bases, leaving 5 bases between them. The CDR3 covers 11 residues. CDR3 amino acids: CASGAQYEQYF. The covered CDR3 bases are TGTGCCAGCGGTGCTCAATATGAACAGTAC.

Comment on this clone: The listed genes are named as in mouse. The read ends 1 residue early relative to the CDR3; the germline J gene fills the gap. The V call is TRBV13-3, the J call TRBJ2-3; tentative D call: TRBD2 (6 bases). Per the germline V gene, CDR1 is NNHDY and CDR2 is SYVADS. CDR3 length: 15 amino acids. Trimming removed 6 bases at V and 0 bases at J, with 14 bases between. The DNA read from the CDR3 is TGTGCCAGCAAACCGGGACTTACTAGTGCAGAAACGCTGTAT. Protein: CASKPGLTSAETLY. In full, the CDR3 reads CASKPGLTSAETLYF.